In its sample, the clone carrying this T cell receptor (beta chain) was seen once. Its matching antigen is unknown. V was pared by 6 bases and J by 14 bases, with 13 bases of the junction left unmatched. The CDR3 runs to 14 residues. Germline CDR1 and CDR2: MNHEY and SVGAGI. The data derive from a study of post-analysis software for immune sequencing data. Overall study context: Multiple sclerosis in the patients followed relapsing-remitting, secondary progressive and progressive-relapsing courses.

Regarding the study as a whole: Among multiple sclerosis patients, normalized Chao1 diversity was significantly below that of controls. A handful of TRBV segments appeared more often in patients than in controls, and TRBV5-6, TRBV5-1 and TRBV20-1 were among these. With F measure, samples from one preparation batch clustered together strongly.

cDNA libraries of TCR beta carried unique molecular identifiers. Out of 1 to 10 million T cells, 480,000 or so cDNA molecules were generated. A single record per CDR3 protein comes from TCRdb applying MiXCR to the PCR reads. The table shows some 700,000 distinct CDR3 sequences, with more than 50% occurring only once. The receptor's source is a girl under 10 years old with multiple sclerosis. Material: blood. The chain carries TRBV6-5 and TRBJ2-1; TRBD2 matches 10 bases. The CDR3 sequence is CASRGGVSGRREFF. The CDR3 DNA sequence: TGTGCCAGCAGAGGGGGGGTTAGCGGGAGGCGGGAGTTCTTC.